The 17 T cell receptor beta chains presented below share a single source sample, sequenced in a study of blood T cell repertoires in COVID-19 (dated by TCRdb to about 2020). Libraries were constructed by the immunoSEQ multiplex PCR assay. TCRdb re-hosts the immuneACCESS table, in-frame sequences only. Its copies lack some clones; in the studies checked, an unresolved V gene accounts for under half of them, and the cause for the rest is not known. This sample holds 270,000 or so clones; 86% were observed only once. The leading ten clones occupy 2.5% to 3% of the sample. The sequencing input was peripheral blood. The receptors were sampled from a woman in her twenties or thirties with active or convalescent COVID-19.

This clone showed up just a few times. V is TRBV5-1 and J is TRBJ2-5; a weak D match, TRBD1 (6 bases). V was cut by 3 bases and J by 5 bases, with 14 bases left in between. The CDR3 extends over 14 amino acids. Germline-derived CDR1 and CDR2 are SGHRS and YFSETQ. Here the CDR3 reads CASSYLQGSETQYF. CDR3 DNA sequence: TGCGCCAGCAGCTATCTACAGGGTTCCGAGACCCAGTACTTC.

V and J are TRBV7-9 and TRBJ1-6, with D perhaps TRBD1 (5 bases). From germline, CDR1 is SEHNR and CDR2 FQNEAQ (reference sequence). The length of the CDR3 is 15 residues. V dropped 3 bases and J dropped 11 bases, with 17 bases sitting between them. DNA for the CDR3: TGTGCCAGCAGCTTGTTCTCGGGAGGGGATACACCCCTCCACTTT. Translating gives CASSLFSGGDTPLHF.

J is TRBJ2-7 and V is TRBV18; perhaps TRBD1 as D (5 bases). The CDR3 has 13 amino acids. In germline, CDR1 is KGHSH, CDR2 LQKENI. V lost 3 bases, J lost 5 bases, and 11 bases lay in between. CDR3 in amino acids: CASSPQGGNEQYF. The CDR3 nucleotides read TGTGCCAGCTCACCGCAGGGTGGGAACGAGCAGTACTTC.

In this sample, this clone turned up once. The genes are TRBV2 and TRBJ2-7; 7 bases align to TRBD2. Germline values: CDR1 SNHLY, CDR2 FYNNEI. Losses at the gene ends were 0 bases for V and 6 bases for J; bases not matched to a gene: 5. CDR3 size: 14 residues. CDR3 nucleotide sequence: TGTGCCAGCAGTGAAGCGAGGGGAGGGAGCGAGCAGTACTTC. Amino acid sequence: CASSEARGGSEQYF.

This chain links TRBV11-3 with TRBJ1-2; a weak D match, TRBD1 (6 bases). CDR1 and CDR2 (germline): SGHNT, YENEEA. Between the trimmed V and J ends, which lost 2 bases and 4 bases, there was a span of 17 bases. There are 16 residues in the CDR3. CDR3 amino acids: CASSLKAPTGTYGYTF. CDR3 coding DNA: TGTGCCAGCAGCTTAAAGGCCCCGACAGGTACCTATGGCTACACCTTC.

The chain combines TRBV3-1 (or the pseudogene TRBV3-2) with TRBJ2-5, with D maybe TRBD2 (6 bases). Germline V CDR1 and CDR2: LGHDT, YNNKEL (reference sequence). The length of the CDR3 is 15 residues. Trimming took 4 bases from V and 7 from J, leaving 19 bases between them. The chain's CDR3 is CASSPNHGGEGTQYF. CDR3 bases: TGTGCCAGCAGCCCCAATCACGGGGGTGAAGGGACCCAGTACTTC.

The chain joins TRBV18 to TRBJ2-7; D perhaps matches TRBD1 (5 bases). The CDR3 is 14 amino acids. V lost 3 bases and J lost 5, with 14 bases in between. In germline, CDR1 is KGHSH, CDR2 LQKENI. The CDR3 DNA reads as TGTGCCAGCTCACCTGTGCAGGGATTCAACGAGCAGTACTTC. This encodes CASSPVQGFNEQYF.

This clone turned up a few times. The rearrangement uses TRBV27 and TRBJ1-6; 7 bases are shared with TRBD1. Germline V gene lookup returns CDR1 MNHEY and CDR2 SMNVEV (reference sequence). Losses at the gene ends were 6 bases for V and 12 bases for J; bases not matched to a gene: 14. The CDR3 extends over 15 amino acids. In DNA, the CDR3 is TGTGCCAGCAGGCCGCAGGGGGGAGTCGGTGTACCCCTCCACTTT. Translation gives CASRPQGGVGVPLHF.

Written as DNA, the CDR3 is TGTGCCAGCAGCATTGACATTAGTGGGGCCAACGTCCTGACTTTC. Its translation is CASSIDISGANVLTF. V usage is TRBV7-3 and J usage is TRBJ2-6; no reliable D call. The V and J ends lost 5 bases and 3 bases respectively, with 11 bases between them. CDR3 length: 15 amino acids. The germline CDR1 and CDR2 sequences are SGHTA and FQGTGA.

The chain combines TRBV27 with TRBJ1-2, with 12 nucleotides matching TRBD1. With V trimmed by 3 bases and J by 7 bases, 3 bases remained unmatched. This CDR3 spans 14 amino acids. Germline CDR1 MNHEY, CDR2 SMNVEV (reference sequence). Here the CDR3 reads CASSFRDRGLGYTF. In DNA form, the CDR3 reads TGTGCCAGCAGTTTCCGGGACAGGGGGCTTGGCTACACCTTC.

The chain recombines TRBV27 with TRBJ2-3; no clear D. Germline CDR1 is MNHEY and CDR2 is SMNVEV (reference sequence). The CDR3 runs to 13 residues. Trimming removed 4 bases from V and 0 bases from J, with 5 bases in between. The CDR3 reads CASSYSSTDTQYF. The CDR3 DNA follows: TGTGCCAGCAGTTACTCTAGCACAGATACGCAGTATTTT.

This clone occurred a few times. The CDR3: CASSLKDRGLPGGYTF. DNA of the CDR3: TGTGCCAGCAGCTTAAAGGACAGGGGTCTCCCAGGCGGCTACACCTTC. This chain links TRBV5-6 with TRBJ1-2; 9 bases are a match to TRBD1. The CDR3 contains 16 residues. The germline V gene has CDR1 SGHDT and CDR2 YYEEEE. Unmatched junction bases numbered 13, after V lost 2 bases and J lost 8 bases.

This clone was seen more than once but under ten times. Other DNA variants within this sample encode the same CDR3. J is TRBJ1-1 and V is TRBV24-1; 7 nucleotides align to TRBD1. This CDR3 comprises 13 residues. CDR1 and CDR2 (germline): KGHDR, SFDVKD. V was clipped by 3 bases and J by 5 bases; unmatched bases: 2. The CDR3 sequence is CATSDPGGTEAFF. DNA of the CDR3: TGTGCCACCAGTGATCCAGGGGGAACTGAAGCTTTCTTT.

This chain joins TRBV4-3 and TRBJ2-2; 12 nucleotides line up with TRBD2. Trimming at V came to 0 bases and at J to 5 bases, leaving 10 bases not matched to a gene. The length of the CDR3 is 19 residues. Germline V gene data show CDR1 as LGHNA and CDR2 as YSLEER. CDR3 in amino acids: CASSQDRTSGARWTGELFF. In DNA, the CDR3 is TGCGCCAGCAGCCAAGATCGGACTAGCGGGGCGAGGTGGACCGGGGAGCTGTTTTTT.

This clone was seen a single time. This chain joins TRBV27 and TRBJ1-2; 8 nucleotides match TRBD1. The CDR3 is 16 residues long. Germline CDR1 and CDR2: MNHEY and SMNVEV (reference sequence). V lost 0 bases to trimming and J lost 1 base; unmatched junction nucleotides: 4. CDR3 sequence reads: CASSLSPRGRNYGYTF. The DNA of the CDR3 is TGTGCCAGCAGTTTATCCCCCAGGGGGCGTAACTATGGCTACACCTTC.

This clone appeared once. The chain couples TRBV9 to TRBJ1-2; 7 bases line up with TRBD1. Trimming took 3 bases from V and 1 from J; bases not matched to a gene: 12. Per the germline V gene, CDR1 is SGDLS and CDR2 is YYNGEE. The CDR3 loop spans 17 amino acids. The CDR3 is CASSATPRQGLNYGYTF. CDR3 in DNA: TGTGCCAGCAGCGCGACTCCCAGACAGGGCCTTAACTATGGCTACACCTTC. The full variable domain, with the rest looked up from reference TRBV9 and TRBJ1-2, is DSGVTQTPKHLITATGQRVTLRCSPRSGDLSVYWYQQSLDQGLQFLIQYYNGEERAKGNILERFSAQQFPDLHSELNLSSLELGDSALYFCASSATPRQGLNYGYTFGSGTRLTVV.

The chain is built from TRBV7-6 and TRBJ2-5; 11 nucleotides align to TRBD2. This CDR3 region has 18 residues. Germline lookup yields CDR1 SGHVS and CDR2 FNYEAQ. Trimming removed 3 bases from V and 2 bases from J; junction bases left unmatched: 11. The CDR3 DNA reads as TGTGCCAGCAGCTTCCCCTCGGGGACTAGCGGTATTCAAGAGACCCAGTACTTC. Amino acids: CASSFPSGTSGIQETQYF.